This TCR beta chain originates from a study of naive and memory T cell subsets. Study outcomes and limitations: The power law exponent of TCR abundance differed between naive and memory cells. Over 85% of naive TCR sequences appeared only once, unlike memory subsets. Gini index rose across naive, CM, EM and EMRA in CD4 and CD8.

An equimolar mix of two oligonucleotides served as the beta constant-region primer for TRBC1 and TRBC2. In TCRdb, the UMI-ligation and nested PCR reads were re-called with MiXCR into one record per CDR3 protein. The sample holds about 150,000 distinct CDR3 sequences, approximately 15% seen once. This clonotype has ten or more counts. The antigen is undetermined. This CDR3 comprises 12 residues. V was pared by 5 bases and J by 9 bases, with 2 bases of the junction left unmatched. Germline V lookup: CDR1 MNHEY, CDR2 SVGEGT. The sequence came from a human donor in good health. The sequenced sample consisted of naive CD4+ T cells from blood. V and J are TRBV6-2 or TRBV6-3 and TRBJ2-3, with 10 bases aligning to TRBD1. CDR3 sequence reads: CASSRQGATQYF. The CDR3 DNA sequence: TGTGCCAGCAGTCGACAGGGGGCAACGCAGTATTTT.